Below, 18 T cell receptor beta chains from the same sample are listed, as sequenced in a study of cytomegalovirus exposure and HLA in healthy donors. The study ran its PCR with 60 Vbeta and 13 Jbeta primers. TCRdb's copy holds only in-frame clones and misses some; the assay was immunoSEQ multiplex PCR. The sample includes roughly 93,000 clones, around 81% of them seen just once. The specimen was PBMCs. The receptors were sampled from a young man in good health and CMV-seronegative.

V and J are TRBV19 and TRBJ1-3; D is undetermined. V shed 7 bases and J shed 4 bases, with 2 bases lying between them. The germline V gene has CDR1 LNHDA and CDR2 SQIVND (reference sequence). The CDR3 has 10 amino acids. The CDR3 bases are TGTGCCAGTACAGGAAACACCATATATTTT. Protein sequence: CASTGNTIYF.

The chain uses TRBV5-1 and TRBJ2-7; TRBD1 agrees at 9 bases. The CDR3 extends over 14 amino acids. Germline CDR1 reads SGHRS; CDR2 reads YFSETQ. The trim removed 4 bases at V and 3 bases at J, leaving 5 bases unmatched. CDR3 sequence reads: CASSPGQGLYEQYF. The DNA for the CDR3 is TGCGCCAGCAGCCCGGGACAGGGCCTCTACGAGCAGTACTTC.

This clone was seen just once. The V call is TRBV9, the J call TRBJ2-1; possible D gene TRBD1, 5 bases. The CDR3 has 16 amino acids. From germline, CDR1 is SGDLS and CDR2 YYNGEE. Trimming stripped 4 bases from V and 0 bases from J, with 14 bases between. CDR3 region: CASSSSRGSSYNEQFF. CDR3 coding DNA: TGTGCCAGCAGCTCCAGTAGGGGAAGCTCCTACAATGAGCAGTTCTTC. Filled out from reference TRBV9 and TRBJ2-1, the complete variable domain reads DSGVTQTPKHLITATGQRVTLRCSPRSGDLSVYWYQQSLDQGLQFLIQYYNGEERAKGNILERFSAQQFPDLHSELNLSSLELGDSALYFCASSSSRGSSYNEQFFGPGTRLTVL.

CDR3 in amino acids: CASSNTGEKLFF. In DNA, the CDR3 is TGTGCCAGCAGCAACACAGGGGAGAAACTGTTTTTT. This chain joins TRBV21-1 and TRBJ1-4; the table calls TRBD1, which could not be checked here. TRBV21-1 is a listed pseudogene. The CDR3 consists of 12 residues.

The chain recombines TRBV7-9 with TRBJ2-1; 7 positions agree with TRBD1. The CDR3 runs to 14 residues. Per germline, CDR1 SEHNR and CDR2 FQNEAQ (reference sequence). After removal of 5 bases from V and 10 bases from J, the junction contained 11 bases not matched to a gene. The CDR3 loop is CASSRSGQIFEQFF. Written as DNA, the CDR3 is TGTGCCAGCAGCCGATCGGGACAGATCTTCGAGCAGTTCTTC.

Comment on this clone: At one boundary the junction diverges from the germline segment, which might be a read error. The chain recombines TRBV7-9 with TRBJ1-1; no definite D call. This CDR3 has 12 residues. Germline V gives CDR1 SEHNR, CDR2 FQNEAQ (reference sequence). The CDR3 here is CSSSHGNTEAFF. Written as DNA, the CDR3 is TGTTCCAGCAGCCACGGGAACACTGAAGCTTTCTTT.

The chain is built from TRBV4-2 and TRBJ2-5, with 9 bases that match TRBD2. Germline trimming cut 0 bases from V and 5 bases from J; bases unmatched to any gene: 13. CDR1 is LGHNA, CDR2 YNFKEQ, per germline. The CDR3 length is 18 residues. The CDR3 DNA is TGTGCCAGCAGCCAAGAGCGGGCGGGAGGGCCTTGGATGGAGACCCAGTACTTC. Translation gives CASSQERAGGPWMETQYF.

This clone occurred once. The rearrangement joins TRBV19 to TRBJ2-2; the D gene is possibly TRBD1 (5 bases). Trimming stripped 9 bases from V and 11 bases from J, with 22 bases between. The CDR3 is made up of 14 amino acids. CDR1 is LNHDA, CDR2 SQIVND, per germline (reference sequence). The CDR3 here is CASRGAAPLRELFF. In nucleotides, the CDR3 is TGTGCCAGCCGTGGGGCGGCACCCCTACGAGAGCTGTTTTTT.

V usage is TRBV18 and J usage is TRBJ1-1; weak D call: TRBD1 (5 bases). Germline values: CDR1 KGHSH, CDR2 LQKENI. This CDR3 contains 13 residues. Trimming took off 9 bases at V and 1 base at J, with 12 bases between the two ends. CDR3 bases: TGTGCCAGTGAAAATGGACAGAACACTGAAGCTTTCTTT. As protein: CASENGQNTEAFF.

The chain combines TRBV7-9 with TRBJ1-2; possibly TRBD1 for D (6 bases). Looked up from germline, CDR1 is SEHNR and CDR2 is FQNEAQ (reference sequence). The CDR3 contains 14 residues. With 1 base removed from V and 4 bases from J, the gap between germline ends came to 10 bases. The CDR3 coding sequence is TGTGCCAGCAGCTTAGATCTAGGGGGCTATGGCTACACCTTC. Encoded protein: CASSLDLGGYGYTF.

The chain links TRBV6-4 to TRBJ2-2, with D perhaps TRBD1 (6 bases). Trimming pared 5 bases from V and 4 bases from J, leaving 11 bases between. The CDR3 spans 14 residues. Germline V gene data show CDR1 as MRHNA and CDR2 as SNTAGT. CDR3 DNA sequence: TGTGCCAGCAGTTGGGACATAGGCACCGGGGAGCTGTTTTTT. Its protein product is CASSWDIGTGELFF.

The V and J genes are TRBV5-6 and TRBJ2-4; D is ambiguous. CDR1 SGHDT and CDR2 YYEEEE come from the germline V gene. The CDR3 is 15 amino acids. Deletions cut 3 bases from V and 6 bases from J, with 16 bases between. In DNA, the CDR3 is TGTGCCAGCAGCTACAGACCCCCCGTTCGAAACATTCAGTACTTC. It yields the protein CASSYRPPVRNIQYF. Complete variable domain (other parts from reference TRBV5-6 and TRBJ2-4): DAGVTQSPTHLIKTRGQQVTLRCSPKSGHDTVSWYQQALGQGPQFIFQYYEEEERQRGNFPDRFSGHQFPNYSSELNVNALLLGDSALYLCASSYRPPVRNIQYFGAGTRLSVL.

The rearrangement joins TRBV6-5 to TRBJ1-3; possible D gene TRBD1, 5 bases. The CDR3 totals 15 residues. CDR1 and CDR2 (germline): MNHEY, SVGAGI. Trimming took off 7 bases at V and 4 bases at J, with 17 bases between the two ends. The CDR3 is CASIASEGSGNTIYF. CDR3 bases: TGTGCCAGCATCGCCTCGGAGGGGTCGGGAAACACCATATATTTT.

The V call is TRBV23-1, the J call TRBJ2-7; D uncertain. TRBV23-1 is assigned to the ORF class and has an uncertain function. The CDR3 length is 14 residues. Trimming cost V 0 bases and J 5 bases, with 11 bases left between them. CDR3 amino acids: CASSQSLGRHEQYF. Written as DNA, the CDR3 is TGCGCCAGCAGTCAATCGCTGGGCCGGCACGAGCAGTACTTC.

This clone has a single count. This chain links TRBV25-1 with TRBJ1-2, with TRBD1 matching 11 bases. V lost 4 bases, J lost 8 bases, and 3 bases stayed unmatched. The germline CDR1 and CDR2 sequences are MGHDK and SYGVNS. CDR3 length: 13 amino acids. The CDR3 nucleotides read TGTGCCAGCAGTGGGACAGGGGGCGTAGGCTACACCTTC. Translating it yields CASSGTGGVGYTF.

The chain recombines TRBV18 with TRBJ1-2; 10 nucleotides line up with TRBD1. The CDR3 sequence is 14 residues long. The V and J ends lost 1 base and 6 bases, in that order; junction bases with no gene match: 2. CDR1 and CDR2 from the germline V gene are KGHSH and LQKENI. CDR3 sequence reads: CASSPRDRGNGYTF. The DNA for the CDR3 is TGTGCCAGCTCACCACGGGACAGGGGAAATGGCTACACCTTC.

The chain carries TRBV6-1 and TRBJ1-2; D perhaps matches TRBD1 (5 bases). Trimming removed 5 bases from V and 6 bases from J, with 16 bases in between. Looked up from germline, CDR1 is MNHNS and CDR2 is SASEGT. The CDR3 covers 14 residues. CDR3 sequence (DNA): TGTGCCAGCAGTACGGGACTTAAGTGGGATGGCTACACCTTC. Protein product: CASSTGLKWDGYTF.

The rearrangement joins TRBV5-1 to TRBJ1-1, with 8 bases that match TRBD1. V lost 0 bases to trimming and J lost 2 bases; unmatched junction nucleotides: 9. Germline CDR1 SGHRS, CDR2 YFSETQ. The CDR3 is 17 residues long. The DNA of the CDR3 is TGCGCCAGCAGCTTGGGCTGGGACAGGACGTTCAACACTGAAGCTTTCTTT. It codes for CASSLGWDRTFNTEAFF.